Included here is one T cell receptor (beta chain) sequence, with context. Trimming removed 6 bases from V and 3 bases from J, with 14 bases in between. In germline, CDR1 is ENHRY, CDR2 SYGVKD. This CDR3 is built from 14 residues. Clones were sequenced by immunoSEQ multiplex PCR, and TCRdb holds only the in-frame ones, with some missing. Here the sample spans approximately 89,000 clones, 80% being singletons. This sample was taken from a study of blood T cell repertoires in COVID-19. Study details: Sources were T cells, B-cell-depleted T cells, or PBMCs; the material itself was cDNA or gDNA.

Sequencing was carried out using peripheral blood. The rearrangement joins TRBV10-3 to TRBJ1-1, with D perhaps TRBD1 (5 bases). The receptor comes from a woman aged 80 or over with acute or convalescent COVID-19. The CDR3 spells CAIRSGQVHTEAFF. Written as DNA, the CDR3 is TGTGCCATCAGGTCAGGGCAGGTTCACACTGAAGCTTTCTTT.